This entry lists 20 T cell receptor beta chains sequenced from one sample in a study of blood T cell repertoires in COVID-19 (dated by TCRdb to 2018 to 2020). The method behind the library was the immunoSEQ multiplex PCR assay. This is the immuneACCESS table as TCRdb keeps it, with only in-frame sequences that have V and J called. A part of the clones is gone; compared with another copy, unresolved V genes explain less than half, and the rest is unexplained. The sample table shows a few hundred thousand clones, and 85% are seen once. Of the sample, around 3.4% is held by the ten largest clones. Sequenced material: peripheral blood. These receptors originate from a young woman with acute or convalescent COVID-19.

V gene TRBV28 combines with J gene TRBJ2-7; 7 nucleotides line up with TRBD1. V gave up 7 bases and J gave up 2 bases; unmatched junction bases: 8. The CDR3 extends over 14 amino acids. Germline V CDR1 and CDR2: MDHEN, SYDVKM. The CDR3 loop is CASTHDRAPYEQYF. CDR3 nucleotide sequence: TGTGCCAGCACCCACGACAGGGCTCCCTACGAGCAGTACTTC.

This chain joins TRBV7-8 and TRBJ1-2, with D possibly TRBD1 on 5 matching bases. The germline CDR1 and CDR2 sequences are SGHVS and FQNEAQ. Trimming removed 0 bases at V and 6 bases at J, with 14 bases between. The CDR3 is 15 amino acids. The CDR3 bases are TGTGCCAGCAGCTTAGCGCTCACAGGACGGCATGGCTACACCTTC. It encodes CASSLALTGRHGYTF.

CDR3 DNA: TGTGCCAGCAGCTGGACTAGCGGAGGCCAAGAGACCCAGTACTTC. Translation gives CASSWTSGGQETQYF. The chain joins TRBV11-2 to TRBJ2-5; 10 bases match TRBD2. The V gene's germline CDR1 is SGHAT and CDR2 FQNNGV. V gave up 4 bases and J gave up 1 base; unmatched junction bases: 3. The CDR3 runs to 15 residues. The entire variable domain, with the rest obtained from reference TRBV11-2 and TRBJ2-5, is as follows: EAGVAQSPRYKIIEKRQSVAFWCNPISGHATLYWYQQILGQGPKLLIQFQNNGVVDDSQLPKDRFSAERLKGVDSTLKIQPAKLEDSAVYLCASSWTSGGQETQYFGPGTRLLVL.

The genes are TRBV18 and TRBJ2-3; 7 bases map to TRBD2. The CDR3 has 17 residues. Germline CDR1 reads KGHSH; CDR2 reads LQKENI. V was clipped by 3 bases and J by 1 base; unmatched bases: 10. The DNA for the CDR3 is TGTGCCAGCTCACCCCTCCCGACTAGCCTCGGCACAGATACGCAGTATTTT. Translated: CASSPLPTSLGTDTQYF.

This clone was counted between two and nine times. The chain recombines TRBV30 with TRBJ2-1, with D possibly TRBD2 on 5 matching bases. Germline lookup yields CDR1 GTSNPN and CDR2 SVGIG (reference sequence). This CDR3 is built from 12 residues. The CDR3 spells CTIARSGNEQFF. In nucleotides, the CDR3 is TGTACAATAGCGAGGTCGGGGAATGAGCAGTTCTTC.

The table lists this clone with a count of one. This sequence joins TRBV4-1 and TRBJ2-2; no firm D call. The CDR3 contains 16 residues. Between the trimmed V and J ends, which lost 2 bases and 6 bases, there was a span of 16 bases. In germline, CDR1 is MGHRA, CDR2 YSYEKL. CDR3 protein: CASSQRERPTAGELFF. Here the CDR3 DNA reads TGCGCCAGCAGCCAAAGAGAGAGGCCAACGGCCGGGGAGCTGTTTTTT.

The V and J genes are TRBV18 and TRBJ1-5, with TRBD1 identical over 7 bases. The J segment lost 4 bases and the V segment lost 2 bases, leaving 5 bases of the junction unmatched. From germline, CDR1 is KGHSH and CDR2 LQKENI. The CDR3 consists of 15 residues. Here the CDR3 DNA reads TGTGCCAGCTCACCAGGACAGGTTAAAAATCAGCCCCAGCATTTT. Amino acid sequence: CASSPGQVKNQPQHF.

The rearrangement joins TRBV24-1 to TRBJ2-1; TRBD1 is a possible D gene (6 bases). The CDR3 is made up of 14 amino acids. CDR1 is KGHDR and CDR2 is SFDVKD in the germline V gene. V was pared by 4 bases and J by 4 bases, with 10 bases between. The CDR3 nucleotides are TGTGCCACCAGTGACAGGACAGCATACAATGAGCAGTTCTTC. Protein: CATSDRTAYNEQFF.

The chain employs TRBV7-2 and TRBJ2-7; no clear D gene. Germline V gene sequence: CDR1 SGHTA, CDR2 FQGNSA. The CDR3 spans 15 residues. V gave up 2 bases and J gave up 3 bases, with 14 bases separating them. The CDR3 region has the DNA TGTGCCAGCAGCTTAATGTGGAGCGAGAACTACGAGCAGTACTTC. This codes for CASSLMWSENYEQYF.

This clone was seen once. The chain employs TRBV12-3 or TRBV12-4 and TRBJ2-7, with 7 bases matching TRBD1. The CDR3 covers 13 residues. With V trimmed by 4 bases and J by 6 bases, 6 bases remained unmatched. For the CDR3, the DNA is TGTGCCAGCAGTTACAGGGGAATATCCGAGCAGTACTTC. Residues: CASSYRGISEQYF.

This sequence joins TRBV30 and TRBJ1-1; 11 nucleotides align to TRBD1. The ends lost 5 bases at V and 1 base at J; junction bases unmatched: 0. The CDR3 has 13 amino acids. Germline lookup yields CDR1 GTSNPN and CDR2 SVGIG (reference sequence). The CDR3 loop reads CAWGQGANTEAFF. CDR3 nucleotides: TGTGCCTGGGGACAGGGGGCGAACACTGAAGCTTTCTTT.

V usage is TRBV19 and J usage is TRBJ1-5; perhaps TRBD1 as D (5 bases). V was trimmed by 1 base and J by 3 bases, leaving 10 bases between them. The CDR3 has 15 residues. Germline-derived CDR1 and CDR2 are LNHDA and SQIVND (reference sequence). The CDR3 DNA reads TGTGCCAGTAGTATAGTGGGGCAGTACAATCAGCCCCAGCATTTT. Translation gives CASSIVGQYNQPQHF.

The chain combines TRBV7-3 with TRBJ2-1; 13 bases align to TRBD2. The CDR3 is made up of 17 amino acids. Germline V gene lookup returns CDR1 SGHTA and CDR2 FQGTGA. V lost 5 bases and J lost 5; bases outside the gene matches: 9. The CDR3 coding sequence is TGTGCCAGCAGCCCCGTCCCACTAGCGGGGGGGGACAATGAGCAGTTCTTC. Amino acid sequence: CASSPVPLAGGDNEQFF.

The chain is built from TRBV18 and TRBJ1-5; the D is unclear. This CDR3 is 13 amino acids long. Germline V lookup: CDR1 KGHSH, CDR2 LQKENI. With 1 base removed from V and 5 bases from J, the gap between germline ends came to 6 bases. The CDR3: CASSPQRDQPQHF. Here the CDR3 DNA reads TGTGCCAGCTCACCACAGAGGGATCAGCCCCAGCATTTT.

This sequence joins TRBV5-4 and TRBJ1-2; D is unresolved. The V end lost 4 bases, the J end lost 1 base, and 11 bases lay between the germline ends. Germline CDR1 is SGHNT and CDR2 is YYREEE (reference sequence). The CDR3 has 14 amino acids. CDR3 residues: CASSPTQVNYGYTF. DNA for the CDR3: TGTGCCAGCAGCCCCACTCAAGTTAACTATGGCTACACCTTC. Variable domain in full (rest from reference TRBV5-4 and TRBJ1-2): ETGVTQSPTHLIKTRGQQVTLRCSSQSGHNTVSWYQQALGQGPQFIFQYYREEENGRGNFPPRFSGLQFPNYSSELNVNALELDDSALYLCASSPTQVNYGYTFGSGTRLTVV.

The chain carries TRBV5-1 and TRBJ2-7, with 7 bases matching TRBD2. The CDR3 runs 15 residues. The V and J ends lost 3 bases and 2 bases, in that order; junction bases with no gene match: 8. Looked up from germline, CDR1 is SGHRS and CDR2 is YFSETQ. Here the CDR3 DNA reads TGCGCCAGCAGCTCGGGGTCAGGGAGGGCCTACGAGCAGTACTTC. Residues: CASSSGSGRAYEQYF.

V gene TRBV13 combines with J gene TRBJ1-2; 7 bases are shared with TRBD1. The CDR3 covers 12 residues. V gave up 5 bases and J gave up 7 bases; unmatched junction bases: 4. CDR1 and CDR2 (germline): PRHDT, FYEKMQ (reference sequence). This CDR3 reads CASSQDRTGYTF. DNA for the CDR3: TGTGCCAGCAGCCAGGACAGGACTGGCTACACCTTC.

The CDR3 sequence is CATSDSPGQGGHHYEQYF. In nucleotides, the CDR3 is TGTGCCACCAGTGATTCCCCGGGACAGGGGGGGCATCACTACGAGCAGTACTTC. This rearrangement joins TRBV24-1 to TRBJ2-7, with 11 bases matching TRBD1. V lost 2 bases to trimming and J lost 3 bases; unmatched junction nucleotides: 11. The germline CDR1 and CDR2 sequences are KGHDR and SFDVKD. This CDR3 spans 18 amino acids.

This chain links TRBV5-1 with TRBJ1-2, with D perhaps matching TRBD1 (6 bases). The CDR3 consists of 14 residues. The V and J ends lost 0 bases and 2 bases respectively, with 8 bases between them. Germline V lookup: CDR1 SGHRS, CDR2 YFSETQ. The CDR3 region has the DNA TGCGCCAGCAGCTTGGGGGGGCAGAACTATGGCTACACCTTC. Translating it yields CASSLGGQNYGYTF.

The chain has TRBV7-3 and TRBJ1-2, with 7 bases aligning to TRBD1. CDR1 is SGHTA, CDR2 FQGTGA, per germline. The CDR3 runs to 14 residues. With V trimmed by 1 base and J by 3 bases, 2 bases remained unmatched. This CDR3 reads CASSLSTGDYGYTF. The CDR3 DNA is TGTGCCAGCAGCTTAAGCACAGGGGACTATGGCTACACCTTC.